The clone carrying this T cell receptor (beta chain) was seen repeatedly, ten times or more. The data belong to a study of early T cells in non-severe SARS-CoV-2 infection. TCRdb independently ran MiXCR on the 5' RACE reads; one entry per CDR3 protein. The sample comprises around 32,000 distinct CDR3 sequences, approximately 6% of which are singletons, and around 5.4% rests with the top ten. The CDR3 runs 16 residues. Trimming at V came to 5 bases and at J to 4 bases, leaving 5 bases not matched to a gene. The germline V gene encodes CDR1 LNHDA and CDR2 SQIVND (reference sequence). The source of this sequence is an adult who was a healthcare worker with PCR-confirmed SARS-CoV-2 infection or an uninfected control (not recorded which). This chain uses TRBV19 with TRBJ2-2; 12 nucleotides line up with TRBD1. The sequenced material came from whole blood. The CDR3 here is CASSDPGQGATGELFF. The CDR3 coding sequence is TGTGCCAGTAGTGACCCGGGACAGGGGGCCACCGGGGAGCTGTTTTTT.